This T cell receptor beta chain was sequenced during a study of blood T cell repertoires in COVID-19. Per the germline V gene, CDR1 is SGHTA and CDR2 is FQGNSA. Trimming shortened V by 3 bases and J by 2 bases, and 11 bases separated the two germline ends. The CDR3 is 14 amino acids. Assay used: immunoSEQ multiplex PCR; TCRdb lists only in-frame clones, some missing. There are fewer than 70,000 clones in the sample; over 70% occur only once, and roughly 5.3% lies in the top ten. This TCR came from a human donor in a cohort sampled during active COVID-19. The sequenced sample consisted of peripheral blood. The V and J genes are TRBV7-2 and TRBJ2-7; D not certain. Here the CDR3 reads CASSFNYLAYEQYF. As DNA, the CDR3 is TGTGCCAGCAGCTTCAACTACCTGGCCTACGAGCAGTACTTC. Filled out from reference TRBV7-2 and TRBJ2-7, the complete variable domain reads GAGVSQSPSNKVTEKGKDVELRCDPISGHTALYWYRQSLGQGLEFLIYFQGNSAPDKSGLPSDRFSAERTGGSVSTLTIQRTQQEDSAVYLCASSFNYLAYEQYFGPGTRLTVT.